A few counts support the clone carrying this TCR beta chain. Its antigen is unidentified. TCRdb reprocessed the RT-PCR reads with MiXCR, giving one entry per CDR3 protein. Of a few hundred thousand distinct CDR3 sequences listed, 14% are singletons. Between the trimmed V and J ends, which lost 5 bases and 5 bases, there was a span of 25 bases. CDR3 size: 17 residues. CDR1 SGHAT and CDR2 FQNNGV come from the germline V gene. These data originate in a study of response to subunit inactivated influenza vaccine. Study results and limitations: Few additional T cells are recruited per seasonal influenza vaccination, authors suggested.

The TCR originated in a man in his fifties or sixties who received an inactivated influenza vaccine. Sample: PBMCs from blood, taken 12 days after vaccination. The chain links TRBV11-2 to TRBJ2-7; D is possibly TRBD1 (6 bases). In DNA, the CDR3 is TGTGCCAGCAGCCAACTACCGGTCGGCAGGGGACCCCACGAGCAGTACTTC. Encoded protein: CASSQLPVGRGPHEQYF.